These T cell receptor beta chains were read from a single sample in a study of cytomegalovirus exposure and HLA in healthy donors. TCRdb's copy holds only in-frame clones and misses some; the assay was immunoSEQ multiplex PCR. The sample yields under 75,000 clones, around 93% seen once. Material for sequencing was PBMCs. All receptors derive from a man aged 18 to 30 in good health and CMV-seropositive. CDR3s include the opening cysteine and the closing phenylalanine or tryptophan. D genes are given only for firm matches. Some rows mark clone size as missing; the rest say once, few, many or name a class of expanded clone.

v_gene,abundance,j_gene,d_gene,CDR3aa,CDR3nt
TRBV5-1,.,TRBJ2-7,TRBD2,CASSLDGSGRADEQYF,TGCGCCAGCAGCTTGGATGGTAGCGGGAGGGCCGACGAGCAGTACTTC
TRBV6-1,.,TRBJ2-7,.,CASSEPLWTDPSSYEQYF,TGTGCCAGCAGTGAGCCCCTATGGACAGACCCGAGCTCCTACGAGCAGTACTTC
TRBV5-1,few,TRBJ2-7,.,CASSMDRTANYEQYF,TGCGCCAGCAGCATGGATCGGACAGCTAACTACGAGCAGTACTTC
TRBV4-2,.,TRBJ2-7,TRBD1,CASRSDRGPGSEQYF,TGTGCCAGCAGAAGCGACAGGGGGCCCGGCTCCGAGCAGTACTTC
TRBV28,few,TRBJ2-3,TRBD1,CASGRGTGTQYF,TGTGCCAGCGGAAGAGGGACAGGAACGCAGTATTTT
TRBV5-1,.,TRBJ2-5,TRBD1,CASSLGTGGEETQYF,TGCGCCAGCAGCTTGGGGACAGGGGGCGAGGAGACCCAGTACTTC
TRBV5-1,.,TRBJ2-1,TRBD2,CASSPGVASGRYNEQFF,TGCGCCAGCAGCCCCGGGGTTGCTAGCGGGCGATACAATGAGCAGTTCTTC
TRBV28,once,TRBJ2-7,.,CASNSQPGYEQYF,TGTGCCAGCAACTCTCAGCCAGGCTACGAGCAGTACTTC
TRBV5-6,.,TRBJ2-3,.,CASSLVETAFTDTQYF,TGTGCCAGCAGCTTGGTGGAGACTGCGTTCACAGATACGCAGTATTTT
TRBV5-1,.,TRBJ2-3,.,CASTKGDSSSSGDTQYF,TGCGCCAGCACTAAAGGAGATAGCTCCTCCTCTGGAGATACGCAGTATTTT
TRBV28,once,TRBJ2-3,TRBD1,CASREDRARTDTQYF,TGTGCCAGCAGGGAGGACAGGGCACGCACAGATACGCAGTATTTT
TRBV4-1,.,TRBJ2-5,.,CASSQSLGATEETQYF,TGCGCCAGCAGCCAGAGTCTGGGGGCAACGGAAGAGACCCAGTACTTC
TRBV6-5,once,TRBJ2-7,TRBD1,CASSLRQGQYEQYF,TGTGCCAGCAGCCTAAGACAGGGGCAATACGAGCAGTACTTC
TRBV28,once,TRBJ1-5,.,CASSSGRSNQPQHF,TGTGCCAGCAGTTCTGGGCGAAGCAATCAGCCCCAGCATTTT
TRBV4-2,.,TRBJ2-3,TRBD2,CASSHSGVAGGPDTQYF,TGTGCCAGCAGCCACTCCGGGGTAGCGGGAGGCCCCGATACGCAGTATTTT
TRBV6-5,.,TRBJ2-1,TRBD2,CASSYSISGGPNEQFF,TGTGCCAGCAGTTACTCGATTTCGGGAGGTCCCAATGAGCAGTTCTTC
TRBV6-6,.,TRBJ2-7,.,CASSTDIVYEQYF,TGTGCCAGCAGTACTGATATAGTCTACGAGCAGTACTTC
TRBV6-1,.,TRBJ1-2,.,CASSEYIGGTYGYTF,TGTGCCAGCAGTGAATACATAGGGGGTACCTATGGCTACACCTTC